A single sample is the source of the 2 T cell receptor beta chains below, sequenced in a study of vaccination and CD4 T cells after COVID-19. No antigens are known for them. The Oncomine TCR Beta short-read assay generated sequence data from the DNA of cultured CD4+ T cells. Genomic DNA was drawn out of CD4+ T cells grown in culture. TCRdb reprocessed the PCR reads via MiXCR and lists one record per CDR3 protein. This table holds roughly 9,300 distinct CDR3 sequences, around 35% found once. Described treatment: 10-day PBMC culture with coronavirus spike peptide pools or control peptides (ViraFEST assay). The collection of CD4+ T cells from the unexposed donor took place before the COVID-19 pandemic (2011-2018). The sequenced sample consisted of CD4+ T cells from blood, cultured in vitro. Receptors were obtained from a human donor in good health.

The V and J genes are TRBV20-1 and TRBJ2-1, with 7 bases lining up with TRBD1. The J segment lost 6 bases and the V segment lost 3 bases, leaving 11 bases of the junction unmatched. The germline V gene has CDR1 DFQATT and CDR2 SNEGSKA (reference sequence). CDR3 length: 15 amino acids. Here the CDR3 DNA reads TGCAGTGCTAGGAAGATTGACAGGGACGGCAATGAGCAGTTCTTC. Protein sequence: CSARKIDRDGNEQFF.

This clonotype was seen more than once but under ten times. This sequence joins TRBV20-1 and TRBJ1-1; D uncertain. Per germline, CDR1 DFQATT and CDR2 SNEGSKA (reference sequence). Trimming cost V 2 bases and J 4 bases, with 11 bases left between them. The CDR3 extends over 13 amino acids. CDR3 amino acids: CSARKGTGTEAFF. The CDR3 DNA sequence: TGCAGTGCTAGAAAGGGCACCGGCACTGAAGCTTTCTTT.